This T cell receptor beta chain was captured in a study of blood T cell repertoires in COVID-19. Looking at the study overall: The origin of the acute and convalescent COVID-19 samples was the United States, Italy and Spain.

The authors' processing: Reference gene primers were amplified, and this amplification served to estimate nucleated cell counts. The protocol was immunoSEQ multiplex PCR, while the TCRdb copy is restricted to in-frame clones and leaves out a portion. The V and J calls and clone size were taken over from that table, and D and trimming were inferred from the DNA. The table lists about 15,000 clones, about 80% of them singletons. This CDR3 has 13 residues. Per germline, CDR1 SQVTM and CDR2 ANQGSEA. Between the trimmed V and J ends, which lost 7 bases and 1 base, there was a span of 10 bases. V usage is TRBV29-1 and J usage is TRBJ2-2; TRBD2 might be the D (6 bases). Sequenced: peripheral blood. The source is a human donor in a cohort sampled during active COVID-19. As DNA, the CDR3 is TGCAGCGGCATGGGACTGAACACCGGGGAGCTGTTTTTT. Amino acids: CSGMGLNTGELFF.